The subject of this entry is one T cell receptor beta chain. Antigen specificity is unknown. The data stem from a study of siplizumab effects on memory and regulatory T cells. Notes on the study in general: Alloreactive sequences tracing back to unstimulated CD4+ memory cells were significantly reduced by siplizumab.

TCRdb's table, derived via immunoSEQ multiplex PCR, lists solely in-frame clones and lacks some. This table has 99,000 or so clones, approximately 93% appearing once. V lost 2 bases and J lost 5, with 13 bases in between. Germline V gene data show CDR1 as SGHRS and CDR2 as YFSETQ. CDR3 length: 14 residues. The J gene is TRBJ1-1, the V gene TRBV5-1; tentatively, D is TRBD1 (6 bases). The sequencing sample was made of Tregs sorted from blood. The sequence was collected from a human donor in good health. The CDR3, as DNA: TGCGCCAGCAGCTTTGGGGGCATCATGACTGAAGCTTTCTTT. Its translation: CASSFGGIMTEAFF. The full variable domain, completed using reference TRBV5-1 and TRBJ1-1, is KAGVTQTPRYLIKTRGQQVTLSCSPISGHRSVSWYQQTPGQGLQFLFEYFSETQRNKGNFPGRFSGRQFSNSRSEMNVSTLELGDSALYLCASSFGGIMTEAFFGQGTRLTVV.